One TCR beta chain is described in this entry. The data originate from a study of shared clonotypes between healthy human individuals. Some clones are missing from TCRdb's copy, which holds only in-frame ones; the method was immunoSEQ multiplex PCR. Of about 1.5 million clones listed, around 98% were seen once; the top ten hold roughly 0.45%. Trimming left V 1 base short and J 7 bases short, with 19 bases between. The CDR3 totals 17 residues. Germline V gene sequence: CDR1 LNHNV, CDR2 YYDKDF (reference sequence). The chain links TRBV15 to TRBJ1-4; tentative D call: TRBD1 (6 bases). Sequencing input: naive CD4+ T cells sorted from blood. The subset is: CD45RA+ positively selected. The TCR was taken from a man aged 30 to 45 in good health. The CDR3 reads CATSRARGRGFSEKLFF. CDR3 DNA sequence: TGTGCCACCAGCAGAGCAAGGGGCAGGGGATTTTCTGAAAAACTGTTTTTT.